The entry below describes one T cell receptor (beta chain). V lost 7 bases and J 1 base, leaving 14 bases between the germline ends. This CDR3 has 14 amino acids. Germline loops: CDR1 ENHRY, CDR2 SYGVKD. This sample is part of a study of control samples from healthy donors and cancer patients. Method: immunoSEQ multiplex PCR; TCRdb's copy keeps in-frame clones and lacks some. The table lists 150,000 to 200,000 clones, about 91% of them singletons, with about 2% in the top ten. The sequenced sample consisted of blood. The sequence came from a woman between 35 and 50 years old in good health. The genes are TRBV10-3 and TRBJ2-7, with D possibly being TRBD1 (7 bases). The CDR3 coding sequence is TGTGCCATCAAGGGGTCAGGGGGGTCCTACGAGCAGTACTTC. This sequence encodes CAIKGSGGSYEQYF.